This T cell receptor beta chain was retrieved from a study of T cell responses to AZD1222 COVID-19 vaccine (dated by TCRdb to the early 2020s). As for the study more broadly: TCR sequencing was performed for 230 to 250 trial participants, of whom about 200 were given two doses of AZD1222 and 26 were given two doses of MenACWY control vaccine. Trial participants were enrolled into age subgroups of 18-55, 56-69 and 70-plus years, which contained approximately 150, 30 and 60 TCR-sequenced participants, respectively.

On this clone itself: Its antigen target is currently unknown. Per-nucleotide qualities are absent, and no much larger clonotype sits a single base away.

The sample's time point, from its label and the paper: baseline before first vaccination. The treatment or condition label on this specimen signifies: meningococcal conjugate vaccine given as trial control. The vaccinee samples were drawn from two UK trials, COV001 and COV002, one of which was a single-blind randomized controlled phase 2/3 trial testing AZD1222 (ChAdOx1 nCoV-19) in healthy adults. Trial participant PBMC samples were collected at day 0 and day 28 after the second dose for TCRbeta chain sequencing. Here is what the overall study found, with its caveats: Conclusions about previously exposed vaccinees are limited because only a handful of AZD1222 recipients were SARS-CoV-2 seropositive at baseline. Participants were mostly white British and included more females than males, and it was suggested by the authors that clonal diversity may have been underestimated. Because no samples from the day 14 peak response were available, repertoires could be characterized only after the peak T cell response. Spike-specific TCR breadth and depth rose significantly after two AZD1222 doses compared with day 0 and with MenACWY recipients. The vaccine-associated CD4 TCRs covered the entire spike protein, and the dominant responses fell in regions 160-218 and 743-854. Reportedly, almost half of the unique spike-specific TCRs recognized epitopes lying outside the regions that are mutated in the B.1.351 and B.1.1.7 variants. In the small 56-69-year group, the increase in depth fell short of significance, most likely because of low power.

The V end loses 5 bases and the J end loses 7 bases, and a stretch of 10 bases separates them. Spanning cysteine to phenylalanine, the CDR3 consists of 13 amino acids. Only CDR3 DNA is held: 39 bases, read in frame from base 1. The germline V gene gives CDR1 as SGHRS and CDR2 as YFSETQ. The CDR3 regions of human TCRbeta chains were subjected to immunosequencing. For the original study's pipeline: Repertoire TCRs were matched against a reference library of SARS-CoV-2-specific TCRs generated with the MIRA antigen-specificity platform. Breadth was defined as the fraction of unique TCRs that were SARS-CoV-2-associated, and depth was defined as the fraction of total T cells that were SARS-CoV-2-associated. Using the MIRA data, every spike-specific TCR was mapped to the spike region that the TCR reacted to and assigned to either a CD4 or a CD8 class. Log10-transformed breadth and depth values were compared by one-way ANOVA with Sidak's multiple comparisons tests. In its TCRdb copy, this immuneACCESS table keeps in-frame sequences only and misses some clones. Where compared with another copy, unresolved V genes explain less than half of these, and the others have no known cause. The D gene and trimming were derived from the DNA, and the V and J assignments and clone size from that table. The sample profile shows 85,000 to 90,000 clones; around 91% of them were found once. The top ten hold 4% to 6% of the sample.

The chain was built from TRBV5-1 and TRBJ1-6; no D segment can be confidently identified. The sequences come from peripheral blood, collected on day 0 of MenACWY control vaccination. This TCR derives from an adult in good health. The DNA is as follows: TGCGCCAGCAGATCTGACCCAAATTCACCCCTCCACTTT. Translated, this gives CASRSDPNSPLHF.